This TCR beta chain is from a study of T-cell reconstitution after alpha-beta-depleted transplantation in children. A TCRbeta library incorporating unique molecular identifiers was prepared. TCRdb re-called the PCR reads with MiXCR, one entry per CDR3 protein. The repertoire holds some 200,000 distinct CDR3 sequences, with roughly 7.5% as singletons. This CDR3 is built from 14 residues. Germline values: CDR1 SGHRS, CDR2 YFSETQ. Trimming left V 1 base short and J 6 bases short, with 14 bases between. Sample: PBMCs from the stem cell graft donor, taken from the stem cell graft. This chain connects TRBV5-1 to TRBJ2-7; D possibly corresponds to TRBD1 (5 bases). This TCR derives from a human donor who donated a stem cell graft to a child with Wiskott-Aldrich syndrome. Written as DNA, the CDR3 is TGCGCCAGCAGCTTGTCTCGTCAGGGCGGCGAGCAGTACTTC. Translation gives CASSLSRQGGEQYF. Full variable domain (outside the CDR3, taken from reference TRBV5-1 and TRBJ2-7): KAGVTQTPRYLIKTRGQQVTLSCSPISGHRSVSWYQQTPGQGLQFLFEYFSETQRNKGNFPGRFSGRQFSNSRSEMNVSTLELGDSALYLCASSLSRQGGEQYFGPGTRLTVT.